This T cell receptor (beta chain) was identified during a study of blood T cell repertoires in COVID-19. Turning to the study itself: Collection of acute and convalescent COVID-19 samples took place in the United States, Italy and Spain.

Measured with immunoSEQ multiplex PCR; TCRdb has only the in-frame clones, and not every one. The data contain more than 200,000 clones, about 86% of them singletons. The CDR3 contains 12 residues. Germline loops: CDR1 MGHDK, CDR2 SYGVNS. The germline V and J ends were trimmed by 0 bases and 6 bases, with 5 bases remaining between them. This TCR came from a woman aged 50 to 60 with COVID-19, enrolled during active disease. What was sequenced was peripheral blood. The V gene is TRBV25-1, the J gene TRBJ1-2; D gene ambiguous. Written as DNA, the CDR3 is TGTGCCAGCAGTGAATATGGAGATGGCTACACCTTC. Translated, it gives CASSEYGDGYTF.